This T cell receptor (beta chain) comes out of a study of regulatory T cells in long-lasting Graves disease. Time point: newly diagnosed GD, antithyroid drugs for less than 3 months. Generation of the TCR library employed RNA extracted from PBMCs. Staff took roughly 8.8 milliliters of peripheral blood and put it into EDTA tubes. A note on this clonotype: Its target is unknown.

Study conclusions and caveats: Repertoires from persistent disease leaned toward TRBV28, TRBJ1-2 and TRBJ2-5.

CDR3-region Arm-PCR and iRepertoire HTBI primers produced the TCR beta libraries. TCRdb used MiXCR to reprocess the multiplex PCR reads, holding one entry per CDR3 protein. The sample has roughly 610,000 distinct CDR3 sequences, more than 15% seen once. V lost 5 bases to trimming and J lost 10 bases, with 15 bases between them. CDR1 MNHNS and CDR2 SASEGT come from the germline V gene. The CDR3 length is 13 residues. The same specimen was also included in a second study, on T cells in Graves' hyperthyroidism and ophthalmopathy. That source notes: It was considered stable Graves' hyperthyroidism when ophthalmopathy did not progress within 18 months.

The clonotype was recovered from a man aged 18 to 29 with Graves disease. J is TRBJ1-5 and V is TRBV6-1, with D possibly being TRBD1 (5 bases). Here the sequenced sample was peripheral blood mononuclear cells (PBMCs), taken at new diagnosis, from a patient treated with antithyroid drugs. Written as DNA, the CDR3 is TGTGCCAGCAGTCAAGGTCCCCGGGACCCCCAGCATTTT. Amino acids: CASSQGPRDPQHF.